This T cell receptor beta chain is drawn from a study of blood T cell repertoires in COVID-19. Study-level background: Donors in the United States, Italy and Spain gave samples during acute or convalescent COVID-19. T cells, B-cell-depleted T cells, or PBMCs supplied cDNA or gDNA.

In the authors' workflow: It was from reference gene primer amplification that nucleated cell counts were estimated. Only in-frame clones appear in the TCRdb table, and some are missing; sequencing was by immunoSEQ multiplex PCR. V and J calls and clone size are given by that table; D and trimming were obtained from the DNA. Among 70,000 to 90,000 clones listed, 74% were seen once. J was trimmed by 4 bases and V by 4 bases; bases with no gene match: 10. CDR3 length: 15 amino acids. CDR1 is SGHDT, CDR2 YYEEEE, per germline. The source is a human donor with acute or convalescent COVID-19. The donor label of this sample is uncertain. The sequencing sample was made of peripheral blood. This chain links TRBV5-6 with TRBJ1-1; 7 bases match TRBD1. The CDR3 DNA follows: TGTGCCAGCAGCCCCCGAGGGGGCCCGAGCACTGAAGCTTTCTTT. It encodes CASSPRGGPSTEAFF.